Below are 2 T cell receptor beta chains sequenced from a single sample in a study of blood T cells in healthy people across ages. Next came a second PCR, run for roughly 6 to 11 cycles, which used a sample-barcoded 5' primer along with a J-beta primer mix. One entry per CDR3 protein, called by TCRdb with MiXCR from the 5' RACE reads. The sample lists about 1.7 million distinct CDR3 sequences, about 30% seen once, with roughly 8.2% in the top ten. Sequences were obtained from blood. The receptors shown here come from a young woman in good health.

The V call is TRBV11-2, the J call TRBJ2-5, with a tentative D call TRBD1 (5 bases). The CDR3 covers 16 residues. CDR1 is SGHAT and CDR2 is FQNNGV in the germline V gene. Deletions cut 1 base from V and 1 base from J, with 13 bases between. Here the CDR3 reads CASSLAWIGAQETQYF. For the CDR3, the DNA is TGTGCCAGCAGCTTAGCTTGGATAGGGGCCCAAGAGACCCAGTACTTC.

The V gene is TRBV5-1, the J gene TRBJ1-2; TRBD1 agrees at 7 bases. J lost 4 bases, V lost 0 bases, and 6 bases had no gene match. Germline V gene sequence: CDR1 SGHRS, CDR2 YFSETQ. The CDR3 sequence is 15 residues long. Written as DNA, the CDR3 is TGCGCCAGCAGCTTGGAGGCGGGACAGTTCTATGGCTACACCTTC. It encodes CASSLEAGQFYGYTF.